This TCR beta chain was captured in a study of T cells in localized non-small cell lung cancer. General study points: With higher T cell density in blood came longer overall survival. The appearance of a median approximately 57 of the top 100 tumor clones was seen in adjacent lung.

Measured with immunoSEQ multiplex PCR; TCRdb has only the in-frame clones, and not every one. The sample holds tens of thousands of clones, roughly 90% seen once. The germline CDR1 and CDR2 sequences are SGHRS and YFSETQ. The CDR3 contains 13 residues. Trimming pared 7 bases from V and 1 base from J, leaving 11 bases between. Worth noting for this clone: The antigen remains undetermined.

V is TRBV5-1 and J is TRBJ1-1; unclear D gene. This TCR was recovered from a male donor aged 60 or older with stage I squamous cell lung carcinoma. This material consisted of peripheral blood, taken before any cancer treatment. The CDR3 here is CASGSVGNTEAFF. CDR3 coding DNA: TGCGCCAGCGGATCTGTAGGGAACACTGAAGCTTTCTTT.